The source of this TCR beta chain is a study of blood T cell repertoires in COVID-19. Data came from immunoSEQ multiplex PCR; TCRdb stores just in-frame clones and leaves some out. Of some 500,000 clones in the sample, over 75% were seen once. V lost 3 bases and J lost 1, with 8 bases in between. This CDR3 contains 13 residues. Germline values: CDR1 SQVTM, CDR2 ANQGSEA. The chain links TRBV29-1 to TRBJ2-3; TRBD2 is a possible D gene (6 bases). The sequence was obtained from a woman in her thirties or forties who had recovered from COVID-19. The specimen sequenced was PBMCs or T cells enriched from blood (not recorded which). The CDR3 spells CSVESGGTDTQYF. The CDR3 region has the DNA TGCAGCGTTGAGTCGGGAGGCACAGATACGCAGTATTTT.